This is a list of T cell receptor beta chains from one sample in a study of T-cell reconstitution after alpha-beta-depleted transplantation in children. TCRdb called the PCR reads again in MiXCR, with one record for every CDR3 protein. Of 530,000 or so distinct CDR3 sequences in the sample, approximately 30% were seen once. The sequencing used PBMCs, collected before TCRalphabeta/CD19-depleted stem cell transplant. Receptors originate from a boy in the first two years of life with Wiskott-Aldrich syndrome, due to receive a stem cell transplant. CDR3s include the opening cysteine and the closing phenylalanine or tryptophan. D genes are given only for firm matches. Clone size is stated in some rows and not others, as once, few, many or a class when expanded.

V: TRBV5-1; J: TRBJ2-1; D: -; size: -; DNA: TGCGCCAGCAGCTTCCAGGGGGGCGGTTTCAATGAGCAGTTCTTC; CDR3: CASSFQGGGFNEQFF
V: TRBV4-2; J: TRBJ2-7; D: -; size: -; DNA: TGTGCCAGCAGCCGGGACGCCGCCTACGAGCAGTACTTC; CDR3: CASSRDAAYEQYF
V: TRBV12-3/TRBV12-4; J: TRBJ2-1; D: TRBD2; size: -; DNA: TGTGCCAGCAGTTTAGTGGCGGGACTAGCGGGAGGGGAGGAGCAGTTCTTC; CDR3: CASSLVAGLAGGEEQFF
V: TRBV5-1; J: TRBJ2-1; D: -; size: few; DNA: TGCGCCAGCAGGGGAGGTCTCAACAATGAGCAGTTCTTC; CDR3: CASRGGLNNEQFF
V: TRBV7-9; J: TRBJ2-1; D: -; size: few; DNA: TGTGCCAGCAGCTTAGTTGTGTTATTGGAGAATTCCTACAATGAGCAGTTCTTC; CDR3: CASSLVVLLENSYNEQFF
V: TRBV20-1; J: TRBJ2-7; D: -; size: few; DNA: TGCAGTGCTAGAGAAACTGATCTCGAGCAGTACTTC; CDR3: CSARETDLEQYF
V: TRBV5-1; J: TRBJ2-7; D: -; size: -; DNA: TGCGCCAGCACCGACAACTCCTACGAGCAGTACTTC; CDR3: CASTDNSYEQYF
V: TRBV3-1; J: TRBJ2-6; D: -; size: -; DNA: TGTGCCAGCAGCGGAAGCGCACGGACCTCTGGGGCCAACGTCCTGACTTTC; CDR3: CASSGSARTSGANVLTF
V: TRBV5-1; J: TRBJ2-5; D: -; size: many; DNA: TGCGCCAGCAGCTTGGAAGGATTCCAAGAGACCCAGTACTTC; CDR3: CASSLEGFQETQYF
V: TRBV24-1; J: TRBJ2-5; D: -; size: few; DNA: TGTGCCACCAGTGATCCAGCCTTGGACAGTGGCCCAGAGACCCAGTACTTC; CDR3: CATSDPALDSGPETQYF
V: TRBV12-3/TRBV12-4; J: TRBJ1-5; D: -; size: -; DNA: TGTGCCAGCAGTTTTCGGGCCGGGGGTGGACAGCCCCAGCATTTT; CDR3: CASSFRAGGGQPQHF
V: TRBV13; J: TRBJ1-5; D: -; size: -; DNA: TGTGCCAGCAGCTTCGGAAAGTGGAGTCAGCCCCAGCATTTT; CDR3: CASSFGKWSQPQHF
V: TRBV6-2/TRBV6-3; J: TRBJ2-1; D: TRBD1; size: -; DNA: TGTGCCAGCAGCCGTCGACAGGGGGCCCTCAATGAGCAGTTCTTC; CDR3: CASSRRQGALNEQFF
V: TRBV19; J: TRBJ2-5; D: TRBD2; size: -; DNA: TGTGCCAGTAATCGAGCGGGAGTTGGCGAGACCCAGTACTTC; CDR3: CASNRAGVGETQYF
V: TRBV5-1; J: TRBJ2-2; D: -; size: few; DNA: TGCGCCAGCAGCTCCGCGGTGAACACCGGGGAGCTGTTTTTT; CDR3: CASSSAVNTGELFF
V: TRBV6-5; J: TRBJ2-7; D: -; size: -; DNA: TGTGCCAGCAGTTACTCGATTGGTAGGGCGGGCTACGAGCAGTACTTC; CDR3: CASSYSIGRAGYEQYF
V: TRBV7-3; J: TRBJ2-3; D: TRBD2; size: -; DNA: TGTGCCAGCAGCTTATTTGGCGGGAGCTCCGGAGATACGCAGTATTTT; CDR3: CASSLFGGSSGDTQYF
V: TRBV4-1; J: TRBJ1-4; D: -; size: few; DNA: TGCGCCAGCAGCCAGGGATTGACACGGAATGAAAAACTGTTTTTT; CDR3: CASSQGLTRNEKLFF
V: TRBV4-2; J: TRBJ2-3; D: TRBD2; size: few; DNA: TGTGCCAGCAGCCAAGATAAGGGACTAGCGGGAGTATTTGGAGGAGATACGCAGTATTTT; CDR3: CASSQDKGLAGVFGGDTQYF
V: TRBV2; J: TRBJ2-4; D: -; size: -; DNA: TGTGCCGGTACCTTCGAGGCTAAAAACATTCAGTACTTC; CDR3: CAGTFEAKNIQYF
V: TRBV6-4; J: TRBJ2-1; D: TRBD1; size: -; DNA: TGTGCCAGCAGGCGACAGGGTTGGGAGCAGTTCTTC; CDR3: CASRRQGWEQFF
V: TRBV14; J: TRBJ1-1; D: -; size: -; DNA: TGTGCCAGCAGCCAAGATGTGGTCGGACGGAAGGAAGCTTTCTTT; CDR3: CASSQDVVGRKEAFF
V: TRBV29-1; J: TRBJ1-2; D: -; size: few; DNA: TGCAGCGTTGTCAGGCCGACAGCTAACTATGGCTACACCTTC; CDR3: CSVVRPTANYGYTF
V: TRBV6-5; J: TRBJ2-5; D: -; size: few; DNA: TGTGCCAGCAGTTACTCGACGTTAAGTGGGGAGACCCAGTACTTC; CDR3: CASSYSTLSGETQYF
V: TRBV20-1; J: TRBJ2-3; D: -; size: -; DNA: TGCAGTGCTAGAGTCTCGGGCAGCGGGACAGATACGCAGTATTTT; CDR3: CSARVSGSGTDTQYF
V: TRBV5-1; J: TRBJ2-1; D: -; size: many; DNA: TGCGCCAGCAGCATCAGCGGGACAATGGGCAATGAGCAGTTCTTC; CDR3: CASSISGTMGNEQFF
V: TRBV5-1; J: TRBJ2-3; D: -; size: -; DNA: TGCGCCAGCAGCTGGACCGGGGGGCGCACAGATACGCAGTATTTT; CDR3: CASSWTGGRTDTQYF
V: TRBV29-1; J: TRBJ2-3; D: TRBD1; size: -; DNA: TGCAGCGTTACCGGGACAGGGACCACAGATACGCAGTATTTT; CDR3: CSVTGTGTTDTQYF
V: TRBV5-1; J: TRBJ2-7; D: TRBD1; size: -; DNA: TGCGCCAGCAGCTTGGGGACAGGGGGGGACGAGCAGTACTTC; CDR3: CASSLGTGGDEQYF
V: TRBV19; J: TRBJ2-1; D: -; size: -; DNA: TGTGCCAGTAGTCAGAGCTTGGGAGAGGGGCTCGACAATGAGCAGTTCTTC; CDR3: CASSQSLGEGLDNEQFF
V: TRBV5-1; J: TRBJ2-7; D: TRBD2; size: -; DNA: TGCGCCAGCAGCTTGGATGGCGGGAGCCCTTCCTACGAGCAGTACTTC; CDR3: CASSLDGGSPSYEQYF
V: TRBV7-2; J: TRBJ2-1; D: TRBD2; size: few; DNA: TGTGCCAGCAGCTATAGCGGGAGTGGTGAGCAGTTCTTC; CDR3: CASSYSGSGEQFF
V: TRBV6-1; J: TRBJ1-5; D: -; size: -; DNA: TGTGCCAGCAGTGAAAATCAGCCCCAGCATTTT; CDR3: CASSENQPQHF
V: TRBV5-1; J: TRBJ2-1; D: -; size: -; DNA: TGCGCCAGCAGCCCGGAGGGGGGATCCTACAATGAGCAGTTCTTC; CDR3: CASSPEGGSYNEQFF
V: TRBV15; J: TRBJ2-1; D: TRBD2; size: -; DNA: TGTGCCACCAGCACCCGGCTAGCGGGAGGTAATGAGCAGTTCTTC; CDR3: CATSTRLAGGNEQFF
V: TRBV20-1; J: TRBJ2-2; D: -; size: few; DNA: TGCAGTGCTAGAGATAATGGCGGGGAGCTGTTTTTT; CDR3: CSARDNGGELFF
V: TRBV20-1; J: TRBJ2-4; D: TRBD2; size: few; DNA: TGCAGTGCTAGAGATTCGGCTAGCGGGAGGGCCGGGTACTTC; CDR3: CSARDSASGRAGYF
V: TRBV6-1; J: TRBJ1-4; D: -; size: few; DNA: TGTGCCAGCAGTGAAGTTAGTGAAAAACTGTTTTTT; CDR3: CASSEVSEKLFF
V: TRBV24-1; J: TRBJ2-1; D: -; size: -; DNA: TGTGCCACCAGTGATTTGCGCTCAGGACTCTCCTACAATGAGCAGTTCTTC; CDR3: CATSDLRSGLSYNEQFF
V: TRBV20-1; J: TRBJ2-7; D: -; size: -; DNA: TGCAGTGCTAGAGATGCGTGGGCGGCATTCCACTACGAGCAGTACTTC; CDR3: CSARDAWAAFHYEQYF
V: TRBV6-1; J: TRBJ1-2; D: TRBD1; size: few; DNA: TGTGCCAGCAGTACGGGACAGGTCCGCTCTGGCTACACCTTC; CDR3: CASSTGQVRSGYTF
V: TRBV5-1; J: TRBJ2-5; D: TRBD2; size: few; DNA: TGCGCCAGCAGCTTGACTAGCGGGGGCCTGGGAGAGACCCAGTACTTC; CDR3: CASSLTSGGLGETQYF
V: TRBV20-1; J: TRBJ2-3; D: -; size: -; DNA: TGCAGTGCTAGAGGTTTAAATGTCCCAGATACGCAGTATTTT; CDR3: CSARGLNVPDTQYF
V: TRBV5-1; J: TRBJ2-1; D: TRBD2; size: few; DNA: TGCGCCAGCAGCTTGCGCTCGGCTAGCGGAAACTCCTACAATGAGCAGTTCTTC; CDR3: CASSLRSASGNSYNEQFF
V: TRBV3-1; J: TRBJ2-2; D: TRBD2; size: few; DNA: TGTGCCAGCAGTCGCGGGGGACTGGGCACCGGGGAGCTGTTTTTT; CDR3: CASSRGGLGTGELFF
V: TRBV20-1; J: TRBJ1-1; D: -; size: -; DNA: TGCAGTGCCGGGCCTCATCCCCCCACTGAAGCTTTCTTT; CDR3: CSAGPHPPTEAFF
V: TRBV9; J: TRBJ2-1; D: TRBD2; size: few; DNA: TGTGCCAGCAGCGAGGGGGGAGCTAGCGGGAGTATATTCTTC; CDR3: CASSEGGASGSIFF
V: TRBV7-9; J: TRBJ2-5; D: TRBD2; size: -; DNA: TGTGCCAGCAGCTTATTCGGACTAGCCCAAGAGACCCAGTACTTC; CDR3: CASSLFGLAQETQYF
V: TRBV19; J: TRBJ2-5; D: TRBD2; size: -; DNA: TGTGCCAGTAGTATAGCGGGAGGCTCGGAGACCCAGTACTTC; CDR3: CASSIAGGSETQYF
V: TRBV20-1; J: TRBJ2-7; D: -; size: -; DNA: TGCAGTGCTAGAGATCCGCGACTCAGCTCCTACGAGCAGTACTTC; CDR3: CSARDPRLSSYEQYF
V: TRBV5-1; J: TRBJ2-7; D: -; size: -; DNA: TGCGCCAGCAGAGTTAATCCCCTCTACGAGCAGTACTTC; CDR3: CASRVNPLYEQYF
V: TRBV5-1; J: TRBJ2-2; D: -; size: -; DNA: TGCGCCAGCAGCTTGTTCTTAGAGTCGAACACCGGGGAGCTGTTTTTT; CDR3: CASSLFLESNTGELFF
V: TRBV29-1; J: TRBJ2-6; D: TRBD2; size: -; DNA: TGCAGCGTTGAAGAGGAGGCCAGGGAGGGGTTGGCTGGGGCCAACGTCCTGACTTTC; CDR3: CSVEEEAREGLAGANVLTF
V: TRBV7-2; J: TRBJ1-2; D: -; size: few; DNA: TGTGCCAGCAGCTTAGGTTCAGGGAACTATGGCTACACCTTC; CDR3: CASSLGSGNYGYTF
V: TRBV11-2; J: TRBJ2-3; D: -; size: few; DNA: TGTGCCAGCACCCGACTTGCAGATACGCAGTATTTT; CDR3: CASTRLADTQYF
V: TRBV5-1; J: TRBJ2-7; D: TRBD1; size: -; DNA: TGCGCCAGCAGCGGGACAGGGTACCACGAGCAGTACTTC; CDR3: CASSGTGYHEQYF
V: TRBV12-3/TRBV12-4; J: TRBJ2-3; D: TRBD2; size: few; DNA: TGTGCCAGCAGTTTAGGGACTAGCGGAACCACAGATACGCAGTATTTT; CDR3: CASSLGTSGTTDTQYF
V: TRBV28; J: TRBJ2-3; D: TRBD2; size: -; DNA: TGTGCCAGCAGCCTAGGACTAGCGGGTAGTGGGCAGTATTTT; CDR3: CASSLGLAGSGQYF
V: TRBV24-1; J: TRBJ2-3; D: -; size: -; DNA: TGTGCCACCAGTGATGGGGGGAACACAGATACGCAGTATTTT; CDR3: CATSDGGNTDTQYF